Listed here are 7 T cell receptor beta chains from one sample, sequenced in a study of blood T cell repertoires in COVID-19. Some clones are missing from TCRdb's copy, which holds only in-frame ones; the method was immunoSEQ multiplex PCR. The sample has around 280,000 clones, nearly 90% seen once. Material for sequencing was PBMCs or T cells enriched from blood (not recorded which). These receptors came from a woman younger than 30 with acute COVID-19.

V usage is TRBV4-1 and J usage is TRBJ2-5; no firm D call. V gave up 1 base and J gave up 2 bases, with 8 bases separating them. This CDR3 contains 14 residues. The germline CDR1 and CDR2 sequences are MGHRA and YSYEKL. This CDR3 is CASSQGPQQETQYF. CDR3 in DNA: TGCGCCAGCAGCCAAGGCCCCCAGCAAGAGACCCAGTACTTC.

A few counts support this clone. The chain is built from TRBV12-5 and TRBJ2-3; 7 bases align to TRBD2. This CDR3 is 15 amino acids long. In germline, CDR1 is LGHNT, CDR2 FRNRAP. J was trimmed by 0 bases and V by 1 base; bases with no gene match: 1. CDR3 region: CASGLGSGSTDTQYF. CDR3 DNA sequence: TGTGCTAGTGGTTTGGGTAGCGGGAGCACAGATACGCAGTATTTT.

The chain joins TRBV6-5 to TRBJ2-3; D ambiguous. Germline V gives CDR1 MNHEY, CDR2 SVGAGI. The CDR3 runs to 14 residues. Trimming cost V 6 bases and J 1 base, with 11 bases left between them. CDR3 protein: CASSRQYRTDTQYF. The CDR3 nucleotides are TGTGCCAGCAGCCGCCAGTATCGCACAGATACGCAGTATTTT.

This clone is a singleton in its sample. V and J are TRBV4-1 and TRBJ1-4, with D possibly TRBD1 on 6 matching bases. CDR1 is MGHRA and CDR2 is YSYEKL in the germline V gene. Trimming took off 2 bases at V and 10 bases at J, with 17 bases between the two ends. The CDR3 is 15 amino acids. The CDR3 coding sequence is TGCGCCAGCAGCCAACTACAGGGTTTTCAGGGAAAACTGTTTTTT. Protein product: CASSQLQGFQGKLFF.

DNA of the CDR3: TGTGCCAGCAGTTGGAGTGGCACCGGGGAGCTGTTTTTT. It translates to CASSWSGTGELFF. The chain couples TRBV12-3 or TRBV12-4 to TRBJ2-2, with D uncertain. The CDR3 is 13 amino acids. V lost 4 bases and J 4 bases, leaving 7 bases between the germline ends.

The rearrangement joins TRBV7-9 to TRBJ2-1; 7 bases agree with TRBD2. The V segment lost 5 bases and the J segment 2 bases; nucleotides outside the gene matches: 15. The CDR3 runs 18 residues. CDR1 and CDR2 from the germline V gene are SEHNR and FQNEAQ (reference sequence). The CDR3 sequence: CASSPGGTIEETYNEQFF. CDR3 nucleotides: TGTGCCAGCAGCCCGGGAGGCACGATTGAAGAGACCTACAATGAGCAGTTCTTC.

V usage is TRBV7-2 and J usage is TRBJ1-3; no clear D gene. In germline, CDR1 is SGHTA, CDR2 FQGNSA. The CDR3 totals 15 residues. V was pared by 2 bases and J by 4 bases, with 12 bases between. CDR3 amino acids: CASSLPGFSGNTIYF. The CDR3, as DNA: TGTGCCAGCAGCTTACCCGGGTTCTCCGGAAACACCATATATTTT. Based on the CDR3 plus reference TRBV7-2 and TRBJ1-3, the full variable domain is GAGVSQSPSNKVTEKGKDVELRCDPISGHTALYWYRQSLGQGLEFLIYFQGNSAPDKSGLPSDRFSAERTGGSVSTLTIQRTQQEDSAVYLCASSLPGFSGNTIYFGEGSWLTVV.